One sample yielded the 10 T cell receptor beta chains listed below, sequenced in a study of chemoradiotherapy in HPV16-positive cancers (dated by TCRdb to about 2022). The library was produced with the immunoSEQ multiplex PCR assay. TCRdb took over this immuneACCESS table, retaining in-frame rearrangements with V and J assigned. Such tables are incomplete; in checked studies, under half of the missing clones stem from an unresolved V gene, and the remainder is unexplained. The sample table contains around 1,600 clones; only one count was recorded for 86% of them. The ten largest clonotypes hold around an eighth of the sample. The sample was tumor tissue, taken from a patient who underwent chemoradiotherapy. The receptors come from a human donor with HPV-associated anogenital cancer.

V is TRBV7-2 and J is TRBJ2-7, with 10 bases matching TRBD1. Germline assignment: CDR1 SGHTA and CDR2 FQGNSA. The ends lost 6 bases at V and 3 bases at J; junction bases unmatched: 5. This CDR3 is built from 14 residues. The CDR3 reads CASSATGGSYEQYF. CDR3 coding DNA: TGTGCCAGCAGTGCGACAGGGGGCAGCTACGAGCAGTACTTC.

The chain employs TRBV19 and TRBJ2-4, with D perhaps TRBD1 (6 bases). CDR3 length equals 15 residues. Trimming took 7 bases from V and 6 from J, leaving 19 bases between them. Germline V gene sequence: CDR1 LNHDA, CDR2 SQIVND (reference sequence). CDR3 nucleotides: TGTGCCAGTACTATGGGTGGGAAGGACAGAAACATTCAGTACTTC. Amino acids: CASTMGGKDRNIQYF.

The chain carries TRBV6-5 and TRBJ2-7; D may be TRBD1 (5 bases). Between the trimmed V and J ends, which lost 7 bases and 2 bases, there was a span of 9 bases. Germline V gives CDR1 MNHEY, CDR2 SVGAGI. The CDR3 runs to 12 residues. The CDR3 region is CASTGQTYEQYF. DNA for the CDR3: TGTGCCAGCACAGGACAAACCTACGAGCAGTACTTC.

The J gene is TRBJ2-2, the V gene TRBV28; D not certain. The CDR3 runs 15 residues. Trimming took 5 bases from V and 0 from J, leaving 10 bases between them. Germline V gene sequence: CDR1 MDHEN, CDR2 SYDVKM. The CDR3 is CASSPGFPNTGELFF. DNA for the CDR3: TGTGCCAGCAGTCCAGGTTTCCCGAACACCGGGGAGCTGTTTTTT.

V gene TRBV6-5 combines with J gene TRBJ1-2; 9 nucleotides match TRBD1. This CDR3 spans 14 amino acids. V dropped 6 bases and J dropped 6; count of bases not matched to a gene: 8. The germline V gene encodes CDR1 MNHEY and CDR2 SVGAGI. The CDR3 protein is CASSHRQGGNGYTF. The DNA for the CDR3 is TGTGCCAGCAGCCACCGACAGGGGGGAAATGGCTACACCTTC.

The chain couples TRBV2 to TRBJ2-3, with 13 bases that match TRBD2. The CDR3 has 17 amino acids. With 0 bases clipped from V and 9 bases from J, the junction kept 9 bases outside the gene matches. CDR1 and CDR2 (germline): SNHLY, FYNNEI. The CDR3 sequence: CASSEAITSGGGGTQYF. The CDR3 DNA follows: TGTGCCAGCAGTGAAGCGATAACTAGCGGGGGGGGAGGGACGCAGTATTTT.

V usage is TRBV7-9 and J usage is TRBJ2-1; D is perhaps TRBD2 (6 bases). Germline CDR1 reads SEHNR; CDR2 reads FQNEAQ (reference sequence). The germline V and J ends were trimmed by 2 bases and 1 base, with 18 bases remaining between them. The CDR3 is made up of 18 amino acids. CDR3 in amino acids: CASSLPAGTSSSYNEQFF. The CDR3 DNA reads as TGTGCCAGCAGCTTACCAGCGGGCACATCATCGTCCTACAATGAGCAGTTCTTC.

The chain has TRBV29-1 and TRBJ1-2; D possibly corresponds to TRBD1 (6 bases). Germline V gene data show CDR1 as SQVTM and CDR2 as ANQGSEA. V was clipped by 6 bases and J by 2 bases, with 13 bases between them. This CDR3 spans 13 amino acids. The CDR3 region is CSVAETGNYGYTF. CDR3 bases: TGCAGCGTCGCAGAGACAGGAAACTATGGCTACACCTTC.

The genes are TRBV6-4 and TRBJ2-5, with 8 bases that match TRBD2. The CDR3 has 15 residues. Germline loops: CDR1 MRHNA, CDR2 SNTAGT. V gave up 5 bases and J gave up 5 bases; unmatched junction bases: 10. CDR3 DNA: TGTGCCAGCAGTAGTAGCGGGAAAGGCGGGGAGACCCAGTACTTC. This translates into CASSSSGKGGETQYF.

The chain employs TRBV19 and TRBJ2-3; TRBD2 matches 13 bases. The junction had 12 bases not matched to a gene; V was cut back by 5 bases and J by 7 bases. This CDR3 is built from 17 residues. The germline CDR1 and CDR2 sequences are LNHDA and SQIVND (reference sequence). The CDR3 DNA sequence: TGTGCCAGTAGTGGGAGCGGACTAGCGGGAGTAGGTAATACGCAGTATTTT. This sequence encodes CASSGSGLAGVGNTQYF.